This T cell receptor (beta chain) was observed in a study of Graves' ophthalmopathy and Graves' hyperthyroidism (dated 2018 in TCRdb). Looking at the study overall: Peripheral blood was collected at initial diagnosis, prior to any treatment. To tell Graves' ophthalmopathy apart from Graves' hyperthyroidism, and to predict which patients would progress to ophthalmopathy, the study relied on TCR beta repertoire signatures. In total, 135 blood samples were TCR-sequenced: fewer than 50 ophthalmopathy, approximately 75 hyperthyroidism and some 17 hyperthyroidism-to-ophthalmopathy patients. To explore V-J signatures that distinguish ophthalmopathy from hyperthyroidism, a discovery set of around 100 patients was enrolled, made up of 43 with ophthalmopathy and fewer than 60 with stable hyperthyroidism. For independent validation, a separate cohort was made up of some 18 hyperthyroidism patients plus 17 patients who later progressed from hyperthyroidism to ophthalmopathy. In about 6 hyperthyroidism patients, the T-cell repertoire of thyroid tissue was compared with the T-cell repertoire of blood. Following sampling, methimazole starting at 30 mg daily was administered to hyperthyroidism patients, and high-dose intravenous methylprednisolone was administered to ophthalmopathy patients. The 100 discovery patients were randomly split 7:3 into training and test sets.

For repertoire sequencing, the TCR beta CDR3 regions were amplified from RNA transcripts. HTBI primers and the Qiagen OneStep RT-PCR kit were used in a first-round RT-PCR, which was followed by a second-round multiplex PCR, size selection and purification. Sequencing of the libraries was carried out on an Illumina HiSeq2000 in paired-end mode with 100 bp reads. Per the authors' processing: SOAPnuke was used to process the reads, throwing out any read that had adapters, had uncalled bases, had a mean Phred below 15, or lacked an exact constant-primer or identifier match. COPE v1.2.5 was used to merge high-quality paired reads. Each unique nucleotide sequence was treated as a clonotype, and MiTCR v1.1 was used to align the clonotypes to the IMGT TRB V, D and J references. Only V-J combinations with frequency above 0.0001 were analysed, covering approximately 99% of repertoires. For each V-J combination, a TCR clonal expansion and chaos score was defined as the ratio of F50 clonal expansion to chaos observed in the TCRdist matrix. Features were reduced by Welch's t-statistics and random forest to approximately 13 V-J combinations, which fed a naive Bayes classifier. The Morisita-Horn index was used to measure how similar the thyroid and blood repertoires were. Through fastp at Q25 and MiXCR, TCRdb rebuilt clones from the public reads, retaining in-frame beta chains. Records with the same CDR3 protein are collapsed into one entry carrying the most frequent genes and DNA. The V and J calls come from TCRdb's annotation, not from the publication. Here the sample has 150,000 to 200,000 distinct CDR3 sequences; under 40% occur a single time. The leading ten clones occupy about 6% of the sample.

This clonotype was seen at least ten times. This clone's antigen is unknown. No base-level quality is on record; no much larger clone is a single base apart. The ophthalmopathy patients had moderately to severely active disease, with a Clinical Activity Score of 3 or higher, a NOSPECS grade of 4 or higher, and a disease duration of less than 3 months. Patients with other autoimmune diseases, uncontrolled infections, pregnancy or lactation were excluded. Clinical symptoms, serum thyroxine, TRAb, thyroid ultrasound and orbital computed tomography were used for diagnosis. Using Ficoll-Paque density gradient centrifugation, PBMCs were isolated from 9.5 to 10 ml of fresh peripheral blood. Total RNA was extracted with Trizol reagent and quality-checked on an Agilent 2100 Bioanalyzer. The germline V gene sets CDR1 to MNHEY and CDR2 to SVGEGT. The CDR3 numbers 14 residues from cysteine through phenylalanine. The CDR3 DNA has 42 bases and is translated from base 1. The V end loses 5 bases and the J end loses 2 bases, and a stretch of 12 bases separates them.

On the study overall, not on this receptor specifically: The 13-signature model separated ophthalmopathy from stable hyperthyroidism with around 90% sensitivity and roughly 84% specificity in cross-validation, and 80%/75% in the test set. No statistical method was used to predetermine the sample size, and group allocation was not hidden from the investigators. Most of the expanded thyroid clonotypes with a frequency above 0.001 were also detected in blood, and it was suggested that the thyroid immune response may be reflected by blood repertoires. In validation, the model predicted ophthalmopathy progression with about 71% sensitivity and approximately 72% specificity; some 13 predicted patients were CT-confirmed with GO in a median of about 6.2 months.

The receptor was isolated from a woman aged 35 to 49 with Graves' ophthalmopathy. Donor details come from another sample of the same person, matched by shared clones. What was sequenced was peripheral blood. The sequence is built from TRBV6-2 or TRBV6-3 and TRBJ1-1; the best D guess is TRBD1, with 6 bases matching. This receptor carries the CDR3 CASSGQSPNTEAFF. Read as DNA, the sequence is TGTGCCAGCAGTGGACAGTCGCCCAACACTGAAGCTTTCTTT.